The sequence of this TCR beta chain was determined in a study of shared clonotypes between healthy human individuals. Clones were sequenced by immunoSEQ multiplex PCR, and TCRdb holds only the in-frame ones, with some missing. The repertoire holds about 600,000 clones, with about 97% as singletons. Comments on this clone: As yet, its antigen is unknown.

Study outcomes and limitations: Four donors shared around 5.2% of their naive CD4 clonotypes. Non-shared clonotypes showed lower generation probabilities than clonotypes common to all four donors.

The sequenced material came from naive CD4+ T cells sorted from blood. Subset: CD45RA+ positively selected. This receptor was taken from a woman aged 25 to 39 in good health.

CDR3 sequence: CASSQDYLGQVQETQYF. The CDR3 DNA reads as TGCGCCAGCAGCCAAGATTATTTGGGACAAGTACAAGAGACCCAGTACTTC. The chain carries TRBV4-1 and TRBJ2-5, with a weak D call TRBD1 (6 bases). Germline CDR1 and CDR2: MGHRA and YSYEKL. The CDR3 extends over 17 amino acids. The V gene lost 0 bases and the J gene lost 2 bases, with 16 bases spanning the gap.